What follows are 26 T cell receptor beta chains derived from one specimen sequenced in a study of cytomegalovirus exposure and HLA in healthy donors. Primers for the PCR totalled 60 Vbeta and 13 Jbeta. Libraries were prepared by immunoSEQ multiplex PCR; TCRdb keeps only in-frame clonotypes and omits some of them. Among about 150,000 clones, more than 70% were seen once, and the ten largest hold 6.3%. Sequenced: PBMCs. The origin of the receptors is a male donor in good health and CMV-seropositive.

J is TRBJ1-2 and V is TRBV30, with 7 bases fitting TRBD1. The CDR3 covers 15 residues. Looked up from germline, CDR1 is GTSNPN and CDR2 is SVGIG (reference sequence). After removal of 1 base from V and 4 bases from J, the junction contained 9 bases not matched to a gene. Written as DNA, the CDR3 is TGTGCCTGGAGTGAAAGACAGGGAATTGGCTATGGCTACACCTTC. This translates into CAWSERQGIGYGYTF.

The CDR3 DNA sequence: TGTGCCAGCAGCTTGGAAGCTAGCGGGAGACGTGAGACCCAGTACTTC. It codes for CASSLEASGRRETQYF. The chain carries TRBV5-8 and TRBJ2-5, with 10 bases matching TRBD2. V lost 0 bases to trimming and J lost 5 bases; unmatched junction nucleotides: 7. Germline CDR1 is SGHTS and CDR2 is YDEGEE. The CDR3 has 16 residues.

J is TRBJ2-6 and V is TRBV6-5; TRBD1 is a possible D gene (5 bases). Germline-derived CDR1 and CDR2 are MNHEY and SVGAGI. Deletions cut 4 bases from V and 0 bases from J, with 10 bases between. This CDR3 comprises 16 residues. The CDR3: CASSWTFGSGANVLTF. The CDR3 DNA reads as TGTGCCAGCAGTTGGACATTCGGCTCTGGGGCCAACGTCCTGACTTTC.

The V call is TRBV6-1, the J call TRBJ2-3, with TRBD2 as a possible D gene (6 bases). Trimming stripped 4 bases from V and 2 bases from J, with 16 bases between. The CDR3 is 16 amino acids. The germline gives CDR1 MNHNS, CDR2 SASEGT. DNA for the CDR3: TGTGCCAGCAGTGCCTGGAGGGGCGACCTCACAGATACGCAGTATTTT. It codes for CASSAWRGDLTDTQYF.

This clone was picked up one time. The chain employs TRBV13 and TRBJ2-7, with 11 bases identical to TRBD2. The germline gives CDR1 PRHDT, CDR2 FYEKMQ (reference sequence). The V segment lost 4 bases and the J segment 3 bases; nucleotides outside the gene matches: 8. This CDR3 comprises 16 residues. Here the CDR3 reads CASSSASGRHFYEQYF. CDR3 DNA: TGTGCCAGCAGCTCGGCTAGCGGGAGGCATTTCTACGAGCAGTACTTC.

The chain joins TRBV2 to TRBJ1-5; 7 bases are a match to TRBD1. CDR1 and CDR2 (germline): SNHLY, FYNNEI. The CDR3 extends over 15 amino acids. Unmatched junction bases numbered 6, after V lost 6 bases and J lost 1 base. The CDR3 DNA reads TGTGCCAGCAGAGGACAGGAAAACAGCAATCAGCCCCAGCATTTT. Encoded protein: CASRGQENSNQPQHF.

V gene TRBV7-2 combines with J gene TRBJ1-4, with 8 bases that match TRBD1. Germline CDR1 and CDR2: SGHTA and FQGNSA. The CDR3 loop spans 15 amino acids. The trim removed 6 bases at V and 7 bases at J, leaving 10 bases unmatched. The CDR3 protein is CASRIRVGTGEKLFF. The CDR3 DNA is TGTGCCAGCAGAATAAGGGTTGGGACAGGTGAAAAACTGTTTTTT.

The table lists this clone with a count of one. The chain recombines TRBV6-6 with TRBJ2-1; 7 nucleotides agree with TRBD2. The CDR3 consists of 16 residues. CDR1 is MNHNY, CDR2 SVGAGI, per germline (reference sequence). V lost 3 bases and J lost 0; bases outside the gene matches: 5. In nucleotides, the CDR3 is TGTGCCAGCAGTTATTCGAAGCGGGACTCCTACAATGAGCAGTTCTTC. Amino acid sequence: CASSYSKRDSYNEQFF.

DNA for the CDR3: TGTGCCAGCGGACCGGGACTAGCGGGCACAGATACGCAGTATTTT. Translated, it gives CASGPGLAGTDTQYF. The chain employs TRBV6-1 and TRBJ2-3, with 11 bases that match TRBD2. The ends lost 8 bases at V and 1 base at J; junction bases unmatched: 5. CDR1 MNHNS and CDR2 SASEGT come from the germline V gene. This CDR3 spans 15 amino acids.

The chain joins TRBV12-5 to TRBJ2-3; TRBD1 matches at 8 bases. V dropped 5 bases and J dropped 2; count of bases not matched to a gene: 6. The CDR3 contains 15 residues. The germline V gene encodes CDR1 LGHNT and CDR2 FRNRAP. The CDR3 loop is CASGPSGGPTDTQYF. Written as DNA, the CDR3 is TGTGCTAGTGGTCCATCAGGGGGCCCCACAGATACGCAGTATTTT. Complete variable domain (other parts from reference TRBV12-5 and TRBJ2-3): DARVTQTPRHKVTEMGQEVTMRCQPILGHNTVFWYRQTMMQGLELLAYFRNRAPLDDSGMPKDRFSAEMPDATLATLKIQPSEPRDSAVYFCASGPSGGPTDTQYFGPGTRLTVL.

The chain combines TRBV9 with TRBJ2-2, with TRBD1 matching over 7 bases. V was clipped by 6 bases and J by 1 base; unmatched bases: 3. The V gene's germline CDR1 is SGDLS and CDR2 YYNGEE. The CDR3 runs 14 residues. CDR3: CASTRTGNTGELFF. In DNA, the CDR3 is TGTGCCAGCACTCGGACAGGGAACACCGGGGAGCTGTTTTTT.

The CDR3: CASSHGQGYQPQHF. The CDR3, as DNA: TGTGCCAGCAGCCACGGACAGGGGTATCAGCCCCAGCATTTT. The V call is TRBV5-6, the J call TRBJ1-5, with 9 bases fitting TRBD1. The CDR3 totals 14 residues. Per germline, CDR1 SGHDT and CDR2 YYEEEE. V was clipped by 4 bases and J by 5 bases; unmatched bases: 4. The variable domain in full, with the rest retrieved from reference TRBV5-6 and TRBJ1-5, is DAGVTQSPTHLIKTRGQQVTLRCSPKSGHDTVSWYQQALGQGPQFIFQYYEEEERQRGNFPDRFSGHQFPNYSSELNVNALLLGDSALYLCASSHGQGYQPQHFGDGTRLSIL.

This sequence joins TRBV2 and TRBJ1-1; D remains ambiguous. V was trimmed by 5 bases and J by 0 bases, leaving 16 bases between them. Germline V gene sequence: CDR1 SNHLY, CDR2 FYNNEI. The length of the CDR3 is 16 residues. The CDR3 spells CASSPGSPLMNTEAFF. The CDR3 region has the DNA TGTGCCAGCAGTCCGGGGAGTCCACTTATGAACACTGAAGCTTTCTTT.

This clone was observed a handful of times. The gene calls are TRBV25-1 and TRBJ2-5, with D tentatively TRBD1 (6 bases). The CDR3 is made up of 14 amino acids. Germline-derived CDR1 and CDR2 are MGHDK and SYGVNS. The germline V and J ends were trimmed by 5 bases and 5 bases, with 15 bases remaining between them. This CDR3 reads CASSKHRELETQYF. The DNA of the CDR3 is TGTGCCAGCAGTAAACACAGGGAACTGGAGACCCAGTACTTC.

The CDR3 region is CASSLNPRLSGSYEQYF. CDR3 sequence (DNA): TGTGCCAGCAGTTTAAACCCCCGTCTTAGCGGGTCCTACGAGCAGTACTTC. The chain combines TRBV28 with TRBJ2-7; 7 bases align to TRBD2. This CDR3 spans 17 amino acids. Germline-derived CDR1 and CDR2 are MDHEN and SYDVKM. With 2 bases clipped from V and 1 base from J, the junction kept 11 bases outside the gene matches.

The CDR3 loop reads CASSPDSASNEKLFF. As DNA, the CDR3 is TGTGCCAGCAGCCCGGACAGCGCCTCTAATGAAAAACTGTTTTTT. V gene TRBV9 combines with J gene TRBJ1-4; the D gene is possibly TRBD1 (6 bases). The CDR3 has 15 residues. Between the trimmed V and J ends, which lost 4 bases and 3 bases, there was a span of 13 bases. Germline-derived CDR1 and CDR2 are SGDLS and YYNGEE.

V is TRBV11-3 and J is TRBJ2-7, with D hard to call. The CDR3 runs to 11 residues. Trimming left V 5 bases short and J 1 base short, with 3 bases between. CDR1 and CDR2 (germline): SGHNT, YENEEA. The CDR3 coding sequence is TGTGCCAGCAGCCCTTCCTACGAGCAGTACTTC. It is translated as CASSPSYEQYF.

The CDR3: CASSSDRGRYGYTF. CDR3 DNA: TGTGCCAGCAGTTCGGACAGGGGGCGGTATGGCTACACCTTC. The rearrangement joins TRBV6-5 to TRBJ1-2; 11 positions agree with TRBD1. V lost 4 bases, J lost 5 bases, and 3 bases stayed unmatched. CDR1 and CDR2 from the germline V gene are MNHEY and SVGAGI. This CDR3 is built from 14 residues.

This clone was seen a few times. The gene calls are TRBV7-9 and TRBJ1-4, with D unclear. There are 12 residues in the CDR3. The germline V gene encodes CDR1 SEHNR and CDR2 FQNEAQ (reference sequence). V shed 10 bases and J shed 1 base, with 7 bases lying between them. This CDR3 is CATQKTNEKLFF. The CDR3 nucleotides are TGTGCCACACAGAAAACTAATGAAAAACTGTTTTTT.

This sequence joins TRBV18 and TRBJ2-7, with D possibly being TRBD2 (5 bases). V dropped 5 bases and J dropped 0 bases, with 11 bases sitting between them. This CDR3 spans 14 amino acids. CDR1 is KGHSH and CDR2 is LQKENI in the germline V gene. The CDR3 DNA reads as TGTGCCAGCTCAACGACGGGGAGCTCCTACGAGCAGTACTTC. Encoded protein: CASSTTGSSYEQYF.

The genes are TRBV6-5 and TRBJ2-1, with 11 bases fitting TRBD2. Germline trimming cut 5 bases from V and 6 bases from J; bases unmatched to any gene: 6. In germline, CDR1 is MNHEY, CDR2 SVGAGI. CDR3 size: 15 residues. The DNA of the CDR3 is TGTGCCAGCAGTCGGGGGCTAGCGGGAGGCAATGAGCAGTTCTTC. As protein: CASSRGLAGGNEQFF.

This chain joins TRBV5-4 and TRBJ2-7; 14 bases match TRBD2. The CDR3 consists of 18 residues. V shed 3 bases and J 3 bases; nucleotides not matched to a gene: 11. From germline, CDR1 is SGHNT and CDR2 YYREEE (reference sequence). In nucleotides, the CDR3 is TGTGCCAGCAGCTCACCGGGACTAGCGGGAGTAAATTTCTACGAGCAGTACTTC. It yields the protein CASSSPGLAGVNFYEQYF.

The V call is TRBV9, the J call TRBJ1-6; the match to TRBD1 covers 8 bases. Losses at the gene ends were 4 bases for V and 10 bases for J; bases not matched to a gene: 10. This CDR3 contains 15 residues. Per the germline V gene, CDR1 is SGDLS and CDR2 is YYNGEE. CDR3 DNA: TGTGCCAGCAGCCCCCAAGGACAGGGTATGTCACCCCTCCACTTT. Translated: CASSPQGQGMSPLHF. The full variable domain, with the rest looked up from reference TRBV9 and TRBJ1-6, is DSGVTQTPKHLITATGQRVTLRCSPRSGDLSVYWYQQSLDQGLQFLIQYYNGEERAKGNILERFSAQQFPDLHSELNLSSLELGDSALYFCASSPQGQGMSPLHFGNGTRLTVT.

The J gene is TRBJ1-2, the V gene TRBV6-5, with unresolved D. The CDR3 extends over 14 amino acids. CDR1 and CDR2 (germline): MNHEY, SVGAGI. V was pared by 7 bases and J by 0 bases, with 12 bases between. For the CDR3, the DNA is TGTGCCAGCAAGCCGACACTTTCTAACTATGGCTACACCTTC. Protein sequence: CASKPTLSNYGYTF.

The chain links TRBV5-1 to TRBJ2-7; perhaps TRBD2 as D (6 bases). Germline CDR1 reads SGHRS; CDR2 reads YFSETQ. The CDR3 has 16 residues. The V end was cut by 3 bases, the J end by 2 bases, with 18 bases between. CDR3 loop: CASSSGGTVRAYEQYF. Here the CDR3 DNA reads TGCGCCAGCAGCTCTGGAGGGACTGTCCGTGCCTACGAGCAGTACTTC.

The genes are TRBV7-8 and TRBJ2-5; maybe TRBD1 (7 bases). Looked up from germline, CDR1 is SGHVS and CDR2 is FQNEAQ. This CDR3 spans 14 amino acids. Between the trimmed V and J ends, which lost 3 bases and 5 bases, there was a span of 13 bases. The CDR3 loop is CASSLTTGRETQYF. The CDR3 coding sequence is TGTGCCAGCAGCTTGACGACAGGGAGGGAGACCCAGTACTTC.